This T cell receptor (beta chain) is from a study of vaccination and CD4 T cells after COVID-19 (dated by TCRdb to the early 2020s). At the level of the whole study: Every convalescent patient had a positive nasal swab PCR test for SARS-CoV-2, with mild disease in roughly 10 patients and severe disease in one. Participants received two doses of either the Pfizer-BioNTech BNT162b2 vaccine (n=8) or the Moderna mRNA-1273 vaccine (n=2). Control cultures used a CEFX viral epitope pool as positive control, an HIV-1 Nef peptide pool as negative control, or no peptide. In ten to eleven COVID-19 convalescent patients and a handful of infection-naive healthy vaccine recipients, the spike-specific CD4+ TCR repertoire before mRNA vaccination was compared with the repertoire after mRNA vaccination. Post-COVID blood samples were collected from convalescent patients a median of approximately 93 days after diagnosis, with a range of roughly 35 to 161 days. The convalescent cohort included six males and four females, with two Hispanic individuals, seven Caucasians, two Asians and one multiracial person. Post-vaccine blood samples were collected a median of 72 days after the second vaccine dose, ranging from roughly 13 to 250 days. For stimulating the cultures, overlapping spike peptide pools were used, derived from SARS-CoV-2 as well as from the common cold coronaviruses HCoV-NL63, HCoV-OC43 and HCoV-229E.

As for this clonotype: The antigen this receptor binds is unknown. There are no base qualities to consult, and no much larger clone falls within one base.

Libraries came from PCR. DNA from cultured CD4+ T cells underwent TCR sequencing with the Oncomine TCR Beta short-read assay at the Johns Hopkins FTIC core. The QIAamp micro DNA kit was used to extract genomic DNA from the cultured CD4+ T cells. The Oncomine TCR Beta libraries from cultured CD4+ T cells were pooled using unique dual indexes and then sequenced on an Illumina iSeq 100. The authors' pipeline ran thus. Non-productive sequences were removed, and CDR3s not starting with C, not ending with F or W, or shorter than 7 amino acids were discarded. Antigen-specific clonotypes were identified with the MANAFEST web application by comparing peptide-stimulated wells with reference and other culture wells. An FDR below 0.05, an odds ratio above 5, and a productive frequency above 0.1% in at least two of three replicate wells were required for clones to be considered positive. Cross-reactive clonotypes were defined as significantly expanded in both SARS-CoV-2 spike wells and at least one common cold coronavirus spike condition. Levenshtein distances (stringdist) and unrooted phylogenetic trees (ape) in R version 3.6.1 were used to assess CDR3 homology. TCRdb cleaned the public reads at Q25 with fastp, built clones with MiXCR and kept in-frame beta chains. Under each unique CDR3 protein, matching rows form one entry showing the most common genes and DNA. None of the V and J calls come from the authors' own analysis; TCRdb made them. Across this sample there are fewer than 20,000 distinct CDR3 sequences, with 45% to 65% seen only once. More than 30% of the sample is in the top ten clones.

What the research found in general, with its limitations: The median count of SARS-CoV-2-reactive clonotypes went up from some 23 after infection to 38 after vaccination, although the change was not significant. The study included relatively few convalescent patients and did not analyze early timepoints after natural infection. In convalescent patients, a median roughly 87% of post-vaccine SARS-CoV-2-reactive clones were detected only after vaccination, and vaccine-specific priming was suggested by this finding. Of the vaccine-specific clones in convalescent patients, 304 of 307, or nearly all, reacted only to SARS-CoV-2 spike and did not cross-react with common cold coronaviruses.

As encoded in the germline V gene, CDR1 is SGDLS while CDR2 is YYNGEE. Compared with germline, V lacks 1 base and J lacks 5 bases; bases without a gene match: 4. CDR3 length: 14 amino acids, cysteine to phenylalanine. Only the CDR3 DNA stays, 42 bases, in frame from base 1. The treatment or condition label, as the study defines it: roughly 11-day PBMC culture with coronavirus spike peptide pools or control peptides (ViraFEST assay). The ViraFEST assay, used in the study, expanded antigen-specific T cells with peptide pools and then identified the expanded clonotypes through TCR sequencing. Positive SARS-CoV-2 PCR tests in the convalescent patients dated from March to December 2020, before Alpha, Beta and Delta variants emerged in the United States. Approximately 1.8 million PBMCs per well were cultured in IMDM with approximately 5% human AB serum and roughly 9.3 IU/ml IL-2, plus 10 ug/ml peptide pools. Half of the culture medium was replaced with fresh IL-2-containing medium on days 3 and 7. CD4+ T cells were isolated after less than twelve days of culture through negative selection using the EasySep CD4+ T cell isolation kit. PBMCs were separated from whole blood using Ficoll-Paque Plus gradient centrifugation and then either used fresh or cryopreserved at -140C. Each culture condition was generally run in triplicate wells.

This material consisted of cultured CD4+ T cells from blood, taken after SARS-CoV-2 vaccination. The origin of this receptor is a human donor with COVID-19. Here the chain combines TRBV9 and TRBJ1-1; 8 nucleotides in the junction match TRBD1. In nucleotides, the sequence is TGTGCCAGCAGCGTAAATACAGGGGGGACTGAAGCTTTCTTT. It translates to CASSVNTGGTEAFF.